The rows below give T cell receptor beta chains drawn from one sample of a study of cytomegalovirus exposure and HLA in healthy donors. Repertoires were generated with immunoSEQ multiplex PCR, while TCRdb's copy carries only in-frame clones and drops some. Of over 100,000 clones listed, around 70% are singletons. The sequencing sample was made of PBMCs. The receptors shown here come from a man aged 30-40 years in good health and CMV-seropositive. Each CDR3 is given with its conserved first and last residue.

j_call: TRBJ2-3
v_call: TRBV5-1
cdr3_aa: CASSLGGAGASRTDTQYF

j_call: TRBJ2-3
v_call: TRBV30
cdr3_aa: CAWEGSSGGGRNF

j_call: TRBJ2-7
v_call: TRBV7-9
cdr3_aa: CSSSLRRFRTGSYEQYF

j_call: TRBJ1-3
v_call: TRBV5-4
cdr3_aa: CASSSDRGRNTIYF

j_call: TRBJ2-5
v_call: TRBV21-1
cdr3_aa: CASSKRVRSVIGETQYF

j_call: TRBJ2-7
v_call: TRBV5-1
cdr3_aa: CASRPVPGLYEQYF

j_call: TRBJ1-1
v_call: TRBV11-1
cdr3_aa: CASSLYQMNTEAFF

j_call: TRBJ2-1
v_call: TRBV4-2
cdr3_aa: CASSPSGGAYNEQFF

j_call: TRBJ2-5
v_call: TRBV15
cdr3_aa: CATSRGHKETQYF

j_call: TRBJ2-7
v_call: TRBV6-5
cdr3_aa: CASSRQPHYEQYF

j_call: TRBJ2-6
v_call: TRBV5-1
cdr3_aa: CASSFRGDLRSGANVLTF

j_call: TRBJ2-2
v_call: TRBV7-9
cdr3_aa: CASSSYRGPGELFF

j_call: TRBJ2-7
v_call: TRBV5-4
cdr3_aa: CASSSTAKAGGREQYF